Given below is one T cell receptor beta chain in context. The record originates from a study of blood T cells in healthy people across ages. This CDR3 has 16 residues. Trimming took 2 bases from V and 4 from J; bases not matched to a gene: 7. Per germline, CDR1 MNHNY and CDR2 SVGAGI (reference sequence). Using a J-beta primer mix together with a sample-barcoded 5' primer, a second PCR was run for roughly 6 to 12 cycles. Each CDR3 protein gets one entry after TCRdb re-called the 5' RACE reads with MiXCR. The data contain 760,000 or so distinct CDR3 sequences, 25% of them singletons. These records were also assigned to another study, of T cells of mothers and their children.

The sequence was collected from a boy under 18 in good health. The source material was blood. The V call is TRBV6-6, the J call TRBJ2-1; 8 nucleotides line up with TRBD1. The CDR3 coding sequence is TGTGCCAGCAGTTACCAGGGACAGGCGGAATACAATGAGCAGTTCTTC. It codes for CASSYQGQAEYNEQFF.